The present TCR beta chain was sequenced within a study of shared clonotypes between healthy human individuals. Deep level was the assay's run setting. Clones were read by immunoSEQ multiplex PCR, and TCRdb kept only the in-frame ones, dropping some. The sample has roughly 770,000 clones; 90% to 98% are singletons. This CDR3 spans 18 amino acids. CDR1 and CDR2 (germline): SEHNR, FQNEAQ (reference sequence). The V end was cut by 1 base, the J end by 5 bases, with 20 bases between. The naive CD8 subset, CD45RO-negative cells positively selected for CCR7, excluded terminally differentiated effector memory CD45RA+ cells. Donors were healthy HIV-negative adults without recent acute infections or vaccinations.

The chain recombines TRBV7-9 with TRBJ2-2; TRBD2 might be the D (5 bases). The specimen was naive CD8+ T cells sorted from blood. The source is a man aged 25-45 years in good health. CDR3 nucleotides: TGTGCCAGCAGCTTAGACCCGGTGGGAGCTTGGGGTACCGGGGAGCTGTTTTTT. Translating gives CASSLDPVGAWGTGELFF.